Here is one T cell receptor (beta chain) with its context. This clone was counted only a few times. This receptor's antigen is unknown. No base qualities exist here, and no much larger clone lies one base off it. Using the deep immunoSEQ assay, multiplex PCR amplified TCR CDR3 regions from genomic DNA. Genomic DNA extracted from each cell subset was distributed evenly over all wells of several immunoSEQ 96-well plates, and each plate served as one replicate. For sorted subsets, each replicate PCR was loaded with about 0.2 ug genomic DNA, equivalent to approximately 33,000 T cell genomes. Purified libraries were measured with a Qubit 3.0 fluorometer, size-checked on a Bioanalyzer 2100, and measured again with the KAPA Library Quantification kit. A separate single-read 150-cycle Illumina NextSeq 550 flow cell was used to sequence each immunoSEQ 96-well plate. From the authors' description of their analysis: Because the immunoSEQ output included only junctional sequences and no quality scores, the filtering could not be the same as the filtering used for full-length reads. To assign V/J genes and CDR3, sequences were annotated using PyIR, a Python wrapper for IgBLAST v1.9, with IMGT germline references. Any read was removed if the V/J assignment was weak (E-value above 1e-6), the CDR3 was missing, or the read contained stop codons, out-of-frame junctions, or ambiguous translated residues. V3J clonotypes were defined by identical inferred V gene, J gene, and CDR3 amino acid sequence. Percentage overlap between repertoires was computed as shared unique clonotypes divided by the size of the smaller repertoire. Three approaches were used to assess repertoire richness: RTK rarefaction, the Chao1 estimator, and Recon v2.1 estimates of unobserved clonotypes. Generation probabilities for all TCRbeta clonotypes obtained by the gDNA method from a handful of donors were computed using OLGA. The source is immuneACCESS, and TCRdb retained only in-frame sequences with V and J called. Part of the clones is not carried over; for the studies checked, unresolved V genes explain less than half of this, and the remainder is unexplained. The V and J calls and clone size are taken from that table; D and trimming were inferred from the DNA. The sample yields about 1 million clones; more than 65% were counted once. The ten largest make up about 1.5% of the sample.

The sample originates from a study of shared clonotypes between healthy human individuals (dated by TCRdb to the early 2020s). Notes on the research overall: Three men and a couple of women, aged 18 to 49 years, made up the cohort. For each donor, CD4 naive and CD4 memory were each given three plates, CD8 naive was given two plates, and CD8 memory was given one plate. The study deeply sequenced blood TCR repertoires of about five healthy adults to estimate repertoire size and the extent of clonotype sharing between individuals. Libraries were prepared and TCR repertoires were sequenced by different laboratories using diverse techniques, in order to increase sequencing depth and limit assay-specific biases. Each donor's leukapheresis produced roughly between about 0.8 and 10 billion PBMCs.

The donors were healthy, HIV-negative adults with no recently reported acute infections or vaccinations. All donors were Caucasian adults living in Nashville, Tennessee, USA. CD4+ T cells were enriched through magnetic negative selection, after which naive cells were positively selected on CD45RA and the remaining negative fraction served as the memory subset. Blood was obtained by leukapheresis, after which PBMCs were separated by Ficoll-Histopaque density gradient centrifugation and cryopreserved in liquid nitrogen vapor phase. Purity and quantity of every magnetically sorted T cell population were checked by analytical flow cytometry. From each sorted fraction, genomic DNA was isolated and quantified by UV absorbance on a Nanodrop 2000c. V and J lose 4 bases and 5 bases, and a span of 13 bases separates them. Including cysteine and phenylalanine, the CDR3 has 13 amino acids. Just CDR3 DNA is preserved here, 39 bases in frame from base 1. CDR1 is given as SGHRS and CDR2 as YFSETQ, both from the germline V gene.

Study-wide conclusions, independent of this receptor: Based on pairwise subsampling, the degree of clonotype sharing among donors was expected to be affected by sequencing depth. Only blood was sampled, and tissue TCR repertoires likely differ from those in blood. Clonotypes shared by all four sorted-subset donors showed higher generation probabilities than non-shared clonotypes. Naive subsets generally had larger estimated clonotype richness than memory subsets did. The genetic and exposure-history diversity represented was limited by the small number of donors. Sharing across a few donors was observed for approximately 5% of naive CD4, over 3% of naive CD8, about 2.3% of memory CD4, and about 0.39% of memory CD8 clonotypes. Rarefaction of sorted-subset datasets indicated incomplete sequencing despite the large sequencing depth.

The V and J segments used are TRBV5-1 and TRBJ2-7, with the D gene uncertain. The sample taken for sequencing was memory CD4+ T cells sorted from blood. According to the study, the label for this sample's cell subset or site signals: CD45RA-negative fraction. This TCR was recovered from a man aged 18 to 35 in good health. The CDR3 in this case is CASSTPASDEQYF. The nucleotide sequence reads TGCGCCAGCAGCACCCCGGCGAGCGACGAGCAGTACTTC.